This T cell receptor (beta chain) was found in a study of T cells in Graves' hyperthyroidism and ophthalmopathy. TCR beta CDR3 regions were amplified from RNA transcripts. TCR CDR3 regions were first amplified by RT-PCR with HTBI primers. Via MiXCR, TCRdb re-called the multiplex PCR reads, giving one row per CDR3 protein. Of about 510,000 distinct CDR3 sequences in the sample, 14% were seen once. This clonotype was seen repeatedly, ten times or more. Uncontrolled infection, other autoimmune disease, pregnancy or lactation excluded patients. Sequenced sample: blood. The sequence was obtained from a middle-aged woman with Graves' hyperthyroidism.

The CDR3 is CASSRDRVLGYTF. CDR3 coding DNA: TGTGCCAGCTCTCGGGACAGGGTTCTCGGCTACACCTTC. The rearrangement joins TRBV28 to TRBJ1-2; TRBD1 aligns across 9 bases. The V gene end was trimmed by 8 bases and the J gene end by 8 bases; junction bases not matched to a gene: 9. CDR1 MDHEN and CDR2 SYDVKM come from the germline V gene. The length of the CDR3 is 13 residues.